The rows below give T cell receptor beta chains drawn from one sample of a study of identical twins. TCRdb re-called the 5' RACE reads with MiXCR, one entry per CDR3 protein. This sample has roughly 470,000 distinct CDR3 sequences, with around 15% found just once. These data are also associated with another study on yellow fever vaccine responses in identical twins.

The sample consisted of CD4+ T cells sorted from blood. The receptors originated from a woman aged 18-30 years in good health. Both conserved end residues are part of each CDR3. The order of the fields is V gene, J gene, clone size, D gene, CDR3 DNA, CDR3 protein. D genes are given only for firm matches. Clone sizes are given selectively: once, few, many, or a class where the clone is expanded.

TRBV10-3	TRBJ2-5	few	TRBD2	TGTGCCATCAGTGAATCGGGTCCAGCGGGGGGGCTGGACCAAGAGACCCAGTACTTC	CAISESGPAGGLDQETQYF
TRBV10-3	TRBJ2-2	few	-	TGTGCCATCAGTGAGCCCCCGAGTGGCGGGGAGCTGTTTTTT	CAISEPPSGGELFF
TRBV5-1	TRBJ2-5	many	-	TGCGCCAGCAGCTTGGATTTCCGAGTTTGGGAGACCCAGTACTTC	CASSLDFRVWETQYF
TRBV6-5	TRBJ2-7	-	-	TGTGCCAGCAGTTACCAAAGTGGGGTGTACGAGCAGTACTTC	CASSYQSGVYEQYF
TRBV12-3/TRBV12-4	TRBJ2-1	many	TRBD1	TGTGCCAGCAGAAGGGGACAGGGGAATGAGCAGTTCTTC	CASRRGQGNEQFF
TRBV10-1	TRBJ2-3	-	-	TGCGCCAGCCTAGGGGCAGGTACGCAGTATTTT	CASLGAGTQYF
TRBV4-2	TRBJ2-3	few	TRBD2	TGTGCCAGCAGCCAAGACTGGGGGACTATCACAGATACGCAGTATTTT	CASSQDWGTITDTQYF
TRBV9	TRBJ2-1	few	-	TGTGCCAGCAGCGTACAGGTTGGTGGGCAGTTCAATGAGCAGTTCTTC	CASSVQVGGQFNEQFF
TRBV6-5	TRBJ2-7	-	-	TGTGCCAGCAGTTACCTTTCAGGGGGGTACGAGCAGTACTTC	CASSYLSGGYEQYF
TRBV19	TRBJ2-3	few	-	TGTGCCAGTAGGGACGGTCCCCATTCAGATACGCAGTATTTT	CASRDGPHSDTQYF
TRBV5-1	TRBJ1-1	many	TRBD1	TGCGCCAGCAGCTCGGCGGGGACAGGCGCTGAAGCTTTCTTT	CASSSAGTGAEAFF
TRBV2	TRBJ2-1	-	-	TGTGCCAGCAGTGAAGATGCGGTTTTCAATGAGCAGTTCTTC	CASSEDAVFNEQFF
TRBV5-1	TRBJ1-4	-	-	TGCGCCAGCAGCCTGGGGAGGGGTGGTGAAAAACTGTTTTTT	CASSLGRGGEKLFF
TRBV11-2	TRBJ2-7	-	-	TGTGCCAGCAGCTTAAGGCCCAACGCCCACGAGCAGTACTTC	CASSLRPNAHEQYF
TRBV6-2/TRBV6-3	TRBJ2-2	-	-	TGTGCCAGCAGTTACTCGAGCAGGGCCAACACCGGGGAGCTGTTTTTT	CASSYSSRANTGELFF
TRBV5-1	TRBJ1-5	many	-	TGCGCCAGCAGCCCCTCAGGGCAGCCAAATCAGCCCCAGCATTTT	CASSPSGQPNQPQHF